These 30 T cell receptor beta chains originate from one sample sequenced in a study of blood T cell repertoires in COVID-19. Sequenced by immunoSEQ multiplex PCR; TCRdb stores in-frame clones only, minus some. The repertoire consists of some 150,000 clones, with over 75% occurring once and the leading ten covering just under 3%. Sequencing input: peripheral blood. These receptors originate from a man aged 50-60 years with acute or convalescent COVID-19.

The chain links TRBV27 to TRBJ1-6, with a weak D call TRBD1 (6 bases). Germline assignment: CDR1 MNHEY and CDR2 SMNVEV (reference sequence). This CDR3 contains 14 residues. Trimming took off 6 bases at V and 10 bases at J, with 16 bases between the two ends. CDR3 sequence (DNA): TGTGCCAGCAGACCACCAGGGGAGAGATCACCCCTCCACTTT. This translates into CASRPPGERSPLHF.

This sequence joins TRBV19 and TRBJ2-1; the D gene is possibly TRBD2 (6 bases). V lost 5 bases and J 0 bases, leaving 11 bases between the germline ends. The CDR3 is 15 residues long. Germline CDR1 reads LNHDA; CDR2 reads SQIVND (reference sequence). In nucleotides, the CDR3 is TGTGCCAGTAGTCGGGCTAGCGCCTCCTACAATGAGCAGTTCTTC. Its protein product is CASSRASASYNEQFF.

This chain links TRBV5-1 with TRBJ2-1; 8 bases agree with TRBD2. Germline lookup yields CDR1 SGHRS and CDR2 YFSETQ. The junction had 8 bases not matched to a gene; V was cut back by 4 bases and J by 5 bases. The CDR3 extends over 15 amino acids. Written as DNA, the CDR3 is TGCGCCAGCAGCCAATTCGGGACTAGAGACAATGAGCAGTTCTTC. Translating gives CASSQFGTRDNEQFF.

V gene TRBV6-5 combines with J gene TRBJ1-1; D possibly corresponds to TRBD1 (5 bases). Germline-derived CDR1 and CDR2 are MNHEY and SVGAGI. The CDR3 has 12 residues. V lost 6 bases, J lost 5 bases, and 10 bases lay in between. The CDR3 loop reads CASSRVRTEAFF. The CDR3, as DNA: TGTGCCAGCAGCAGGGTTAGGACTGAAGCTTTCTTT.

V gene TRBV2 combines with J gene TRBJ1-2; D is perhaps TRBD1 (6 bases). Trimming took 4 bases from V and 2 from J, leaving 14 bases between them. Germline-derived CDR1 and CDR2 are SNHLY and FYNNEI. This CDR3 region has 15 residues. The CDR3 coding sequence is TGTGCCAGCAGTGTCAGGGGTGATAGCAACTATGGCTACACCTTC. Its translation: CASSVRGDSNYGYTF.

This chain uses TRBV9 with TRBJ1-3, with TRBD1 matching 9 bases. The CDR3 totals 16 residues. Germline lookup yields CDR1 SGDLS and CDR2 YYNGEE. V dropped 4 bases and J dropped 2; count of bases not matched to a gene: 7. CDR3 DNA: TGTGCCAGCAGCCCAGGGACAGGGAGCGCTGGAAACACCATATATTTT. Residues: CASSPGTGSAGNTIYF.

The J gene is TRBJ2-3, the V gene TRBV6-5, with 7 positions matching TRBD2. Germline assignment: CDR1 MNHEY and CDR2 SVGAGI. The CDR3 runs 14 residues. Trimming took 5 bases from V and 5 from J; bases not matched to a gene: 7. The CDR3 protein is CASSLTSEGDTQYF. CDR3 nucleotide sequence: TGTGCCAGCAGTCTTACTAGCGAAGGAGATACGCAGTATTTT.

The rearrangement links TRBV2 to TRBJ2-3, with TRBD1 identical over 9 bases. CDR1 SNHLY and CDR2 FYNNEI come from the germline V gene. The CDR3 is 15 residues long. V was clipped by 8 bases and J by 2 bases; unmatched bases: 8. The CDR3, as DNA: TGTGCCAGCCGGGCCCGGGACAGGGTCACAGATACGCAGTATTTT. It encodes CASRARDRVTDTQYF.

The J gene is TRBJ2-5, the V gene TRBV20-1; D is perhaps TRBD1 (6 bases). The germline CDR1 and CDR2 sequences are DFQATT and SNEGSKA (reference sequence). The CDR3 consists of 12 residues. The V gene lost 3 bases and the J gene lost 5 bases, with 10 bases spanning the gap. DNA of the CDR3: TGCAGTGCTAGTTTCCAGGGGGAGACCCAGTACTTC. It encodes CSASFQGETQYF.

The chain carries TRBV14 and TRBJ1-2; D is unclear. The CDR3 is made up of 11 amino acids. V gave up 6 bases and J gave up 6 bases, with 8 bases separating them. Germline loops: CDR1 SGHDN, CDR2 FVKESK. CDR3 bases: TGTGCCAGCAGTCGAGGGAATGGCTACACCTTC. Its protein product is CASSRGNGYTF.

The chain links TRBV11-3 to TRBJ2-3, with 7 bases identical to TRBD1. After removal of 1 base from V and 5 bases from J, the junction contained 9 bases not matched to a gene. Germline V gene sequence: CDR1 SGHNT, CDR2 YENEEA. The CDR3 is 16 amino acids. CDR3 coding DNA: TGTGCCAGCAGCTTAGCTAAACAGGGGATTAGAGATACGCAGTATTTT. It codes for CASSLAKQGIRDTQYF.

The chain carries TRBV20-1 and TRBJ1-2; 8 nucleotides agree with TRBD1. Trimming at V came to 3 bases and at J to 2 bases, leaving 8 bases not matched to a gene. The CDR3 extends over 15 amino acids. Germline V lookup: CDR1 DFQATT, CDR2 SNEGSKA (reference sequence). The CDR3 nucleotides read TGCAGTGCTAGTTCTTGGACAGGGACGAACTATGGCTACACCTTC. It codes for CSASSWTGTNYGYTF.

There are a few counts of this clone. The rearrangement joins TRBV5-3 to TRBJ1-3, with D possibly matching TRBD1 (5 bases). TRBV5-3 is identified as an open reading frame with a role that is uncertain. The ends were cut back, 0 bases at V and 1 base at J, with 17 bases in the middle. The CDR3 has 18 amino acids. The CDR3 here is CARSLEDSTQGSGNTIYF. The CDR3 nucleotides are TGTGCCAGAAGCTTGGAAGACAGTACCCAGGGTTCTGGAAACACCATATATTTT.

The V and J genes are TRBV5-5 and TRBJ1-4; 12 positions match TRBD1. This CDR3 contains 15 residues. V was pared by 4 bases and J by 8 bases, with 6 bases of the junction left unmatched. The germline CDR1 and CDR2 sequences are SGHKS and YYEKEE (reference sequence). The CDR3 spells CASSQPGTGGEKLFF. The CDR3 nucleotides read TGTGCCAGCAGCCAACCGGGGACAGGGGGCGAAAAACTGTTTTTT.

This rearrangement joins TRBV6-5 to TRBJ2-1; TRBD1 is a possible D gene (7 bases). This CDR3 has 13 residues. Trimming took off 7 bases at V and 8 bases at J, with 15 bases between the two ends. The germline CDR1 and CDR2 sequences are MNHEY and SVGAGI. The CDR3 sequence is CASIRLGGDEQFF. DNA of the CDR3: TGTGCCAGCATTAGACTAGGGGGCGATGAGCAGTTCTTC.

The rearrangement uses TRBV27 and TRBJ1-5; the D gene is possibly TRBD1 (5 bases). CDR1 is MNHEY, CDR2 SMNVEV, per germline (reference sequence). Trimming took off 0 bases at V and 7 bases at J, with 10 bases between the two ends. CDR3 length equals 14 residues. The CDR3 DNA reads TGTGCCAGCAGTTTATCCAGGGTTGGGCAGCCCCAGCATTTT. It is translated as CASSLSRVGQPQHF.

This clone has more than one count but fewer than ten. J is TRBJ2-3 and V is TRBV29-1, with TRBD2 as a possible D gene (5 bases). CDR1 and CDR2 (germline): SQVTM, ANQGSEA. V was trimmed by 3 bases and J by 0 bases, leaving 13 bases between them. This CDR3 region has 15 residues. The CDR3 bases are TGCAGCGTTGAGTGGGTAGGGAGAAGCACAGATACGCAGTATTTT. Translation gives CSVEWVGRSTDTQYF.

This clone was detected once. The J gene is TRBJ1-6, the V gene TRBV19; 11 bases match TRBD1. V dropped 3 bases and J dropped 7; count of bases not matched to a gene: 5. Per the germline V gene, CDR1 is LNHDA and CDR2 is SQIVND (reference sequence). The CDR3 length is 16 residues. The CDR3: CASSMIGDRGNSPLHF. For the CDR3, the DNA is TGTGCCAGTAGTATGATCGGGGACAGGGGGAATTCACCCCTCCACTTT.

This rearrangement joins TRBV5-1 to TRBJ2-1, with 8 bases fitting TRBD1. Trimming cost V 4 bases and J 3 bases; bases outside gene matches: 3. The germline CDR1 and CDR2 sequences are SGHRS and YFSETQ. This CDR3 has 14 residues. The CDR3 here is CASSPGGSYNEQFF. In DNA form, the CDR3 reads TGCGCCAGCAGCCCAGGGGGCAGCTACAATGAGCAGTTCTTC.

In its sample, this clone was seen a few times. The CDR3 reads CASSYQTGGNGYTF. The CDR3 nucleotides are TGTGCCAGCAGTTACCAGACAGGGGGCAATGGCTACACCTTC. The chain carries TRBV6-5 and TRBJ1-2; 10 bases agree with TRBD1. Germline loops: CDR1 MNHEY, CDR2 SVGAGI. Germline trimming cut 2 bases from V and 6 bases from J; bases unmatched to any gene: 3. The CDR3 runs 14 residues.

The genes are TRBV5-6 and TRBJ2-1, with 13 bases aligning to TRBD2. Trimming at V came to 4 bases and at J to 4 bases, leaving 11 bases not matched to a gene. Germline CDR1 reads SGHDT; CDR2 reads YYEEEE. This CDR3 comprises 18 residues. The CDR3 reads CASSMVGLAGIGYNEQFF. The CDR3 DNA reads TGTGCCAGCAGCATGGTGGGACTAGCGGGAATCGGATACAATGAGCAGTTCTTC. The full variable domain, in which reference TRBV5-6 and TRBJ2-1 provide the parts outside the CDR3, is DAGVTQSPTHLIKTRGQQVTLRCSPKSGHDTVSWYQQALGQGPQFIFQYYEEEERQRGNFPDRFSGHQFPNYSSELNVNALLLGDSALYLCASSMVGLAGIGYNEQFFGPGTRLTVL.

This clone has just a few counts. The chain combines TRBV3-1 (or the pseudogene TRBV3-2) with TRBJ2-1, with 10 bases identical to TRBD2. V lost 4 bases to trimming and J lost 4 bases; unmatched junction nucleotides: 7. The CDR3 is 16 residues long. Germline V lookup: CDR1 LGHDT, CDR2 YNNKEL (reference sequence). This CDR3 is CASSPTSSGGYNEQFF. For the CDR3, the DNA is TGTGCCAGCAGCCCAACCTCTAGCGGGGGTTACAATGAGCAGTTCTTC.

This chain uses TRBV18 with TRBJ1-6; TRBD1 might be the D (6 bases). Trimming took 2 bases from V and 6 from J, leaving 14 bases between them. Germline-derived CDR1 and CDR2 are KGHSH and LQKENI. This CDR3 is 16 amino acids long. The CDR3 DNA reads TGTGCCAGCTCACCAAGGGGGGGGGAGCTTAATTCACCCCTCCACTTT. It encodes CASSPRGGELNSPLHF.

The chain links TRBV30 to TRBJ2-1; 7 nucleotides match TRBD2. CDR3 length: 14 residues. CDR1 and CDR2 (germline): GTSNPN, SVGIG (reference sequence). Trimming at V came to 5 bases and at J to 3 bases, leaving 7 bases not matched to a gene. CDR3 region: CAWASGVNYNEQFF. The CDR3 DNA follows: TGTGCCTGGGCCAGCGGGGTGAACTACAATGAGCAGTTCTTC.

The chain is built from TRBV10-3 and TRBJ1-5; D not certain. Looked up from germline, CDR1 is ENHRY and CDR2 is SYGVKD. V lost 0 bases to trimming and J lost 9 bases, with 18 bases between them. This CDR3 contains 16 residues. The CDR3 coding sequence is TGTGCCATCAGTGAGTCTCCAGGCTTACGAGATCGGCCCCAGCATTTT. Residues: CAISESPGLRDRPQHF.

The DNA for the CDR3 is TGTGCCAGCGCGCGAGCCAATGAAGCTTTCTTT. Translated, it gives CASARANEAFF. The rearrangement uses TRBV6-5 and TRBJ1-1; D unclear. The ends were cut back, 8 bases at V and 7 bases at J, with 11 bases in the middle. The CDR3 contains 11 residues. CDR1 MNHEY and CDR2 SVGAGI come from the germline V gene.

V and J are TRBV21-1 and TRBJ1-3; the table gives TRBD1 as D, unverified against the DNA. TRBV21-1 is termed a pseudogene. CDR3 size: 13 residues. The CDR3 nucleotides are TGTGCCAGCAGCGGCAGCTCTGGAAACACCATATATTTT. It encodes CASSGSSGNTIYF.

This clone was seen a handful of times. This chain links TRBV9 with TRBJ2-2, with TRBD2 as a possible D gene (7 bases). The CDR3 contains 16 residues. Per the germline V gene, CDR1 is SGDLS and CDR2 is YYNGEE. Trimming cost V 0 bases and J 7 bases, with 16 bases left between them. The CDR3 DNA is TGTGCCAGCAGCGTAGACGGGGGGCGCTTATTCGGGGAGCTGTTTTTT. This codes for CASSVDGGRLFGELFF.

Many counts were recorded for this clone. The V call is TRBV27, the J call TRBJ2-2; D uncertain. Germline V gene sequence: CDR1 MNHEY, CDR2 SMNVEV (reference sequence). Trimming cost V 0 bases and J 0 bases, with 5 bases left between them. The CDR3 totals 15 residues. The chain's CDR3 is CASSLSTANTGELFF. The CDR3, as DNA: TGTGCCAGCAGTTTATCAACAGCGAACACCGGGGAGCTGTTTTTT.

CDR3 DNA sequence: TGTGCCTCGGAGCTAAATGAAAAACTGTTTTTT. This encodes CASELNEKLFF. V gene TRBV30 combines with J gene TRBJ1-4; D gene ambiguous. The germline V gene encodes CDR1 GTSNPN and CDR2 SVGIG (reference sequence). The CDR3 extends over 11 amino acids. Trimming pared 7 bases from V and 5 bases from J, leaving 8 bases between.